This TCR beta chain was sequenced for a study of Ad26.COV2.S vaccination and SARS-CoV-2 variants. Whole-study findings and limits: A substantial breadth of spike-specific CD8+ and CD4+ T cell responses after vaccination has been reported. Measurements of TCR breadth and depth may have given underestimates of the total T cell responses. Ad26.COV2.S recipients had broader spike-specific TCRs (P = 0.0014).

This CDR3 is 17 amino acids long. The V and J ends lost 0 bases and 8 bases respectively, with 22 bases between them. Per germline, CDR1 SGHRS and CDR2 YFSETQ. Sequencing was performed with immunoSEQ multiplex PCR; in TCRdb, only in-frame clones are kept and a portion is missing. The data show about 180,000 clones, with about 83% seen just once and 5.5% to 6% held by the top ten. As for this clone: Its specificity is not known.

Sequenced material: peripheral blood, taken after recovery from COVID-19. The sequence was collected from a human donor who had recovered from COVID-19. V usage is TRBV5-1 and J usage is TRBJ2-3; D gene uncertain. CDR3: CASSLVLMADDKATQYF. DNA of the CDR3: TGCGCCAGCAGCTTGGTTCTTATGGCAGACGACAAGGCTACGCAGTATTTT.